The 26 T cell receptor beta chains listed next were all sequenced from one sample in a study of blood T cell repertoires in COVID-19 (dated by TCRdb to the early 2020s). Libraries were constructed by the immunoSEQ multiplex PCR assay. Sourced from immuneACCESS, this table was stored by TCRdb with only in-frame sequences that have V and J called. A share of the clones is absent; for the studies checked, an unresolved V gene accounts for under half, and the remainder has no known explanation. The sample includes about 230,000 clones, with 86% observed a single time. Roughly a sixth of the sample goes to the ten largest clones. Sequencing was done on a sample of PBMCs or T cells enriched from blood (not recorded which). These receptors all come from a man aged 18 to 35 who had recovered from COVID-19.

This rearrangement joins TRBV19 to TRBJ1-1; TRBD1 agrees at 9 bases. V shed 6 bases, J shed 4 bases, and the junction held 3 bases outside the gene matches. This CDR3 contains 13 residues. Germline loops: CDR1 LNHDA, CDR2 SQIVND (reference sequence). CDR3 sequence reads: CASRDRGLTEAFF. The CDR3 bases are TGTGCCAGTAGGGACAGGGGCCTCACTGAAGCTTTCTTT.

This chain connects TRBV27 to TRBJ1-6; no reliable D call. V lost 8 bases to trimming and J lost 5 bases, with 13 bases between them. The CDR3 has 14 amino acids. Germline V gives CDR1 MNHEY, CDR2 SMNVEV (reference sequence). The CDR3 spells CASQRRSDNSPLHF. The CDR3 DNA reads TGTGCCAGCCAGCGACGGTCCGATAATTCACCCCTCCACTTT.

This clone has a single count. V gene TRBV13 combines with J gene TRBJ1-1; D perhaps matches TRBD1 (5 bases). With 1 base removed from V and 1 base from J, the gap between germline ends came to 10 bases. The CDR3 loop spans 15 amino acids. Germline V gives CDR1 PRHDT, CDR2 FYEKMQ (reference sequence). CDR3 protein: CASSLDRHTNTEAFF. CDR3 nucleotide sequence: TGTGCCAGCAGCTTAGACAGGCATACGAACACTGAAGCTTTCTTT.

This clone came up a few times. Additional DNA sequences in this sample encode the identical CDR3. The gene calls are TRBV4-1 and TRBJ2-7; 11 bases match TRBD1. Germline CDR1 MGHRA, CDR2 YSYEKL. V trimming: 3 bases; J trimming: 3 bases; junction bases outside the gene matches: 4. This CDR3 has 15 residues. CDR3 loop: CASSQGDRGSYEQYF. CDR3 bases: TGCGCCAGCAGCCAGGGGGACAGGGGGAGCTACGAGCAGTACTTC.

CDR3 sequence (DNA): TGTGCCAGCAGCTTGTCAGGGAACAATCAGCCCCAGCATTTT. It translates to CASSLSGNNQPQHF. This chain links TRBV5-6 with TRBJ1-5; a possible D gene is TRBD1 (5 bases). This CDR3 has 14 residues. CDR1 and CDR2 from the germline V gene are SGHDT and YYEEEE. V dropped 1 base and J dropped 3 bases, with 8 bases sitting between them.

This clone was found a few times. CDR3 nucleotide sequence: TGCAGCGTCGCAGGGGCCGGCCCCTGGTCACCCCTCCACTTT. Its translation: CSVAGAGPWSPLHF. This chain connects TRBV29-1 to TRBJ1-6; D might be TRBD1 (6 bases). Germline CDR1 SQVTM, CDR2 ANQGSEA. CDR3 length: 14 residues. Trimming cost V 6 bases and J 10 bases, with 19 bases left between them.

The chain carries TRBV7-6 and TRBJ2-7, with 7 bases that match TRBD2. The CDR3 consists of 15 residues. J lost 1 base, V lost 4 bases, and 7 bases had no gene match. From germline, CDR1 is SGHVS and CDR2 FNYEAQ. The CDR3 sequence: CASSSSGGVSYEQYF. DNA of the CDR3: TGTGCCAGCAGCTCCTCGGGAGGAGTGTCCTACGAGCAGTACTTC.

V and J are TRBV5-8 and TRBJ2-5, with 11 bases fitting TRBD2. Trimming cost V 0 bases and J 4 bases; bases outside gene matches: 8. The CDR3 contains 17 residues. CDR1 is SGHTS, CDR2 YDEGEE, per germline. This CDR3 is CASSLVVSGGARETQYF. DNA for the CDR3: TGTGCCAGCAGCTTGGTGGTTAGCGGGGGGGCCAGAGAGACCCAGTACTTC.

The chain combines TRBV15 with TRBJ2-5; D is possibly TRBD1 (7 bases). Germline-derived CDR1 and CDR2 are LNHNV and YYDKDF (reference sequence). Trimming removed 0 bases at V and 5 bases at J, with 13 bases between. This CDR3 contains 15 residues. CDR3 DNA: TGTGCCACCAGCAGAGAAGGAGGGGGCCGGGAGACCCAGTACTTC. Amino acid sequence: CATSREGGGRETQYF.

This chain connects TRBV5-4 to TRBJ1-1, with TRBD1 matching over 9 bases. Germline lookup yields CDR1 SGHNT and CDR2 YYREEE (reference sequence). Trimming cost V 2 bases and J 1 base; bases outside gene matches: 12. CDR3 length: 18 residues. This CDR3 reads CASSLDMQGQGRNTEAFF. Written as DNA, the CDR3 is TGTGCCAGCAGCTTAGATATGCAGGGACAGGGTCGGAACACTGAAGCTTTCTTT.

The V call is TRBV9, the J call TRBJ1-6; D uncertain. V was shortened by 1 base and J by 8 bases, with 10 bases between the two germline ends. This CDR3 is built from 14 residues. Looked up from germline, CDR1 is SGDLS and CDR2 is YYNGEE. Here the CDR3 reads CASSVSLTDSPLHF. For the CDR3, the DNA is TGTGCCAGCAGCGTAAGTCTCACGGATTCACCCCTCCACTTT.

CDR3 bases: TGTGCCAGCAGGATCCCTCCCGGAGAGAGCACAGATACGCAGTATTTT. Translating it yields CASRIPPGESTDTQYF. The gene calls are TRBV7-9 and TRBJ2-3; D is ambiguous. There are 16 residues in the CDR3. CDR1 SEHNR and CDR2 FQNEAQ come from the germline V gene (reference sequence). V lost 6 bases and J lost 0, with 16 bases in between.

The chain recombines TRBV2 with TRBJ2-1; 8 bases map to TRBD2. Germline V gene data show CDR1 as SNHLY and CDR2 as FYNNEI. Trimming removed 5 bases from V and 6 bases from J; junction bases left unmatched: 6. The CDR3 has 14 amino acids. In DNA, the CDR3 is TGTGCCAGCAGTAGGACGAGCGGGAGCAATGAGCAGTTCTTC. Protein: CASSRTSGSNEQFF. The full variable domain, in which reference TRBV2 and TRBJ2-1 provide the parts outside the CDR3, is EPEVTQTPSHQVTQMGQEVILRCVPISNHLYFYWYRQILGQKVEFLVSFYNNEISEKSEIFDDQFSVERPDGSNFTLKIRSTKLEDSAMYFCASSRTSGSNEQFFGPGTRLTVL.

The V call is TRBV7-2, the J call TRBJ1-2; D might be TRBD1 (6 bases). Germline V gene data show CDR1 as SGHTA and CDR2 as FQGNSA. The V end was cut by 4 bases, the J end by 4 bases, with 13 bases between. This CDR3 region has 14 residues. The CDR3 loop reads CASSSSGGSYGYTF. In DNA form, the CDR3 reads TGTGCCAGCAGCTCAAGCGGGGGCTCCTATGGCTACACCTTC.

The rearrangement links TRBV28 to TRBJ1-6; no clear D gene. This CDR3 is built from 15 residues. Germline values: CDR1 MDHEN, CDR2 SYDVKM. V lost 8 bases to trimming and J lost 0 bases, with 11 bases between them. The CDR3 protein is CASGPSSSYNSPLHF. The CDR3 region has the DNA TGTGCCAGCGGGCCTTCGAGCTCCTATAATTCACCCCTCCACTTT.

The gene calls are TRBV5-4 and TRBJ2-7; 8 bases align to TRBD1. V lost 3 bases and J lost 1; bases outside the gene matches: 6. Germline assignment: CDR1 SGHNT and CDR2 YYREEE (reference sequence). The CDR3 has 15 residues. CDR3 amino acids: CASSSDRELSYEQYF. The CDR3 DNA sequence: TGTGCCAGCAGCTCGGACAGGGAATTGTCCTACGAGCAGTACTTC. The full variable domain, its missing parts supplied by reference TRBV5-4 and TRBJ2-7, is ETGVTQSPTHLIKTRGQQVTLRCSSQSGHNTVSWYQQALGQGPQFIFQYYREEENGRGNFPPRFSGLQFPNYSSELNVNALELDDSALYLCASSSDRELSYEQYFGPGTRLTVT.

This clone came up a few times. The V and J genes are TRBV30 and TRBJ2-7; D is ambiguous. Germline loops: CDR1 GTSNPN, CDR2 SVGIG (reference sequence). The CDR3 sequence is 13 residues long. V lost 0 bases and J lost 0, with 6 bases in between. The CDR3 loop reads CAWSVSSSYEQYF. For the CDR3, the DNA is TGTGCCTGGAGTGTTAGTAGCTCCTACGAGCAGTACTTC.

J is TRBJ2-1 and V is TRBV6-5; 10 bases map to TRBD1. The CDR3 is 14 amino acids. The ends lost 6 bases at V and 6 bases at J; junction bases unmatched: 5. Germline values: CDR1 MNHEY, CDR2 SVGAGI. CDR3 DNA sequence: TGTGCCAGCAGAGGACAGGGGGGCATCAATGAGCAGTTCTTC. Translation gives CASRGQGGINEQFF.

V is TRBV4-2 and J is TRBJ2-1; TRBD2 matches at 10 bases. The CDR3 is made up of 16 amino acids. Germline loops: CDR1 LGHNA, CDR2 YNFKEQ. Germline trimming cut 0 bases from V and 7 bases from J; bases unmatched to any gene: 6. CDR3 nucleotides: TGTGCCAGCAGCCAAGATGAATCTAGCGGGAGAAATGAGCAGTTCTTC. Protein: CASSQDESSGRNEQFF.

The V and J genes are TRBV5-4 and TRBJ2-5, with D perhaps matching TRBD2 (6 bases). V dropped 3 bases and J dropped 2 bases, with 11 bases sitting between them. The germline V gene encodes CDR1 SGHNT and CDR2 YYREEE (reference sequence). The CDR3 totals 14 residues. DNA for the CDR3: TGTGCCAGCAGCTCTCCCGGGACTCAAGAGACCCAGTACTTC. Translating gives CASSSPGTQETQYF.

The chain couples TRBV6-5 to TRBJ1-4, with D perhaps TRBD1 (6 bases). The CDR3 has 15 amino acids. Germline V lookup: CDR1 MNHEY, CDR2 SVGAGI. Trimming cost V 7 bases and J 1 base, with 13 bases left between them. CDR3 amino acids: CASIRRGGTNEKLFF. CDR3 nucleotides: TGTGCCAGCATCCGCAGGGGTGGAACTAATGAAAAACTGTTTTTT.

This sequence joins TRBV19 and TRBJ1-6; unclear D gene. Trimming cost V 0 bases and J 4 bases, with 7 bases left between them. CDR3 length: 15 residues. The germline gives CDR1 LNHDA, CDR2 SQIVND (reference sequence). In DNA, the CDR3 is TGTGCCAGTAGTATAGAAGGGAGATATAATTCACCCCTCCACTTT. Translating it yields CASSIEGRYNSPLHF.

The chain carries TRBV19 and TRBJ2-1, with 7 bases matching TRBD2. CDR1 is LNHDA, CDR2 SQIVND, per germline (reference sequence). CDR3 size: 13 residues. Trimming at V came to 7 bases and at J to 4 bases, leaving 4 bases not matched to a gene. The CDR3 DNA sequence: TGTGCCAGTAATCTGGGGGGGTACAATGAGCAGTTCTTC. Its protein product is CASNLGGYNEQFF.

The chain has TRBV18 and TRBJ1-1; 10 nucleotides match TRBD1. Germline V CDR1 and CDR2: KGHSH, LQKENI. V shed 5 bases and J 1 base; nucleotides not matched to a gene: 7. CDR3 size: 16 residues. CDR3 DNA: TGTGCCAGCTCAGACAGGGGGCTTAGGGAGAACACTGAAGCTTTCTTT. Residues: CASSDRGLRENTEAFF. Based on the CDR3 plus reference TRBV18 and TRBJ1-1, the full variable domain is NAGVMQNPRHLVRRRGQEARLRCSPMKGHSHVYWYRQLPEEGLKFMVYLQKENIIDESGMPKERFSAEFPKEGPSILRIQQVVRGDSAAYFCASSDRGLRENTEAFFGQGTRLTVV.

J is TRBJ2-1 and V is TRBV5-1; perhaps TRBD2 as D (6 bases). The CDR3 is made up of 16 amino acids. V shed 5 bases and J shed 7 bases, with 22 bases lying between them. The germline gives CDR1 SGHRS, CDR2 YFSETQ. CDR3 sequence: CASSRTVGGRVNEQFF. The CDR3 bases are TGCGCCAGCAGTCGCACGGTCGGGGGAAGGGTGAATGAGCAGTTCTTC.

The CDR3 reads CASRGSGQGFNEQFF. For the CDR3, the DNA is TGTGCCAGCAGAGGATCCGGACAGGGCTTTAATGAGCAGTTCTTC. This rearrangement joins TRBV5-4 to TRBJ2-1; 8 bases match TRBD1. From germline, CDR1 is SGHNT and CDR2 YYREEE (reference sequence). With V trimmed by 5 bases and J by 7 bases, 11 bases remained unmatched. The CDR3 loop spans 15 amino acids.